This T cell receptor beta chain emerged from a study of blood T cells in healthy people across ages. CDR1 and CDR2 (germline): MNHEY, SVGAGI. V lost 7 bases and J lost 3, with 9 bases in between. This CDR3 has 13 residues. It was with a sample-barcoded 5' primer and a J-beta primer mix that a second PCR of about 6 to 12 cycles was run. TCRdb re-called the 5' RACE reads with MiXCR, one entry per CDR3 protein. The sample has roughly 500,000 distinct CDR3 sequences; approximately 30% are singletons. The receptor was derived from a woman in her 70s in good health. Sequenced: blood. The chain joins TRBV6-5 to TRBJ2-2; D is unresolved. The CDR3 region has the DNA TGTGCCAGCAACGGTGGCGACACCGGGGAGCTGTTTTTT. Its translation: CASNGGDTGELFF.